A single sample gave rise to the 14 T cell receptor beta chains below, sequenced in a study of shared clonotypes between healthy human individuals. Libraries were prepared by immunoSEQ multiplex PCR; TCRdb keeps only in-frame clonotypes and omits some of them. The sample yields about 2.3 million clones, approximately 93% seen once. The sample comprised naive CD4+ T cells from PBMCs. Subset of the sample: CD45RA+ positively selected. These TCRs come from a man aged 18 to 35 in good health. Some clones in this sample may be carry-over from other donors' samples.

The chain links TRBV30 to TRBJ2-5, with D maybe TRBD1 (7 bases). The J call could be wrong; TRBJ2-7 is a better fit for the DNA end. The germline V gene encodes CDR1 GTSNPN and CDR2 SVGIG (reference sequence). The CDR3 has 11 residues. CDR3 amino acids: CAWRQGGEQYF. Here the CDR3 DNA reads TGTGCCTGGAGGCAGGGGGGCGAGCAGTACTTC.

The V call is TRBV6-5, the J call TRBJ1-2; 9 bases map to TRBD1. This CDR3 has 13 residues. The germline gives CDR1 MNHEY, CDR2 SVGAGI. Germline trimming cut 3 bases from V and 7 bases from J; bases unmatched to any gene: 3. The CDR3 nucleotides are TGTGCCAGCAGTTATGGGGACAGGGTTGGCTACACCTTC. Its translation: CASSYGDRVGYTF.

As for this clone: Within the sample, other DNA sequences also encode this same CDR3. This chain connects TRBV5-1 to TRBJ1-1, with D possibly being TRBD1 (5 bases). Trimming pared 0 bases from V and 2 bases from J, leaving 11 bases between. The CDR3 extends over 15 amino acids. CDR1 and CDR2 from the germline V gene are SGHRS and YFSETQ. The CDR3 region is CASSLVAGTNTEAFF. The CDR3 region has the DNA TGCGCCAGCAGCTTGGTAGCAGGGACTAACACTGAAGCTTTCTTT. Complete variable domain (other parts from reference TRBV5-1 and TRBJ1-1): KAGVTQTPRYLIKTRGQQVTLSCSPISGHRSVSWYQQTPGQGLQFLFEYFSETQRNKGNFPGRFSGRQFSNSRSEMNVSTLELGDSALYLCASSLVAGTNTEAFFGQGTRLTVV.

This chain uses TRBV28 with TRBJ1-1, with 10 positions matching TRBD1. The CDR3 runs to 18 residues. The V gene's germline CDR1 is MDHEN and CDR2 SYDVKM. V trimming: 1 base; J trimming: 4 bases; junction bases outside the gene matches: 12. CDR3 sequence (DNA): TGTGCCAGCAGTTTATTGGGTTCGGGACAGGGGAGTGGCACTGAAGCTTTCTTT. Translation gives CASSLLGSGQGSGTEAFF.

The chain is built from TRBV18 and TRBJ1-4; D gene unclear. V shed 2 bases and J shed 8 bases, with 12 bases lying between them. This CDR3 region has 14 residues. Germline-derived CDR1 and CDR2 are KGHSH and LQKENI. The DNA of the CDR3 is TGTGCCAGCTCACCAGCGGAGAATCGAGAAAAACTGTTTTTT. Translation: CASSPAENREKLFF.

This chain connects TRBV5-1 to TRBJ2-1, with unresolved D. This CDR3 has 14 residues. The germline CDR1 and CDR2 sequences are SGHRS and YFSETQ. Trimming took off 0 bases at V and 6 bases at J, with 10 bases between the two ends. CDR3 bases: TGCGCCAGCAGCTTGGTGACCCGGCCCAATGAGCAGTTCTTC. Its translation: CASSLVTRPNEQFF.

The rearrangement uses TRBV19 and TRBJ2-7; D might be TRBD1 (6 bases). V lost 6 bases, J lost 2 bases, and 20 bases lay in between. Germline V gene data show CDR1 as LNHDA and CDR2 as SQIVND (reference sequence). The CDR3 is made up of 16 amino acids. CDR3 sequence: CASSTLTGANTYEQYF. CDR3 coding DNA: TGTGCCAGTAGCACATTGACAGGAGCCAATACCTACGAGCAGTACTTC.

The V and J genes are TRBV30 and TRBJ2-3; 8 bases line up with TRBD2. V was clipped by 4 bases and J by 4 bases; unmatched bases: 13. CDR1 and CDR2 from the germline V gene are GTSNPN and SVGIG (reference sequence). This CDR3 is 16 amino acids long. CDR3 sequence reads: CAWIMRVSGGADTQYF. The CDR3 DNA reads as TGTGCCTGGATAATGAGGGTATCGGGGGGGGCAGATACGCAGTATTTT.

The rearrangement links TRBV5-3 to TRBJ1-1; D is unclear. TRBV5-3 is annotated as an ORF whose role is uncertain. V was clipped by 0 bases and J by 2 bases, with 14 bases between them. The CDR3 sequence is 16 residues long. As DNA, the CDR3 is TGTGCCAGAAGCTTGGAACAGCAAGGTCGAAACACTGAAGCTTTCTTT. Its protein product is CARSLEQQGRNTEAFF.

The rearrangement joins TRBV28 to TRBJ1-1; a weak D match, TRBD1 (6 bases). The CDR3 runs 12 residues. V dropped 2 bases and J dropped 9 bases, with 10 bases sitting between them. CDR1 is MDHEN, CDR2 SYDVKM, per germline. The CDR3 loop reads CASSLPGAQAFF. CDR3 nucleotide sequence: TGTGCCAGCAGTTTACCAGGGGCCCAAGCTTTCTTT.

The chain is built from TRBV2 and TRBJ1-4, with D maybe TRBD1 (5 bases). The CDR3 loop spans 14 amino acids. CDR1 is SNHLY, CDR2 FYNNEI, per germline. V was shortened by 5 bases and J by 8 bases, with 15 bases between the two germline ends. The CDR3 loop is CASSPQGNWEKLFF. In DNA form, the CDR3 reads TGTGCCAGCAGTCCCCAGGGTAATTGGGAAAAACTGTTTTTT. The variable domain in full, completed from reference TRBV2 and TRBJ1-4, reads EPEVTQTPSHQVTQMGQEVILRCVPISNHLYFYWYRQILGQKVEFLVSFYNNEISEKSEIFDDQFSVERPDGSNFTLKIRSTKLEDSAMYFCASSPQGNWEKLFFGSGTQLSVL.

In this sample, this clone turned up once. Within the sample, other DNA sequences also encode this same CDR3. The genes are TRBV7-2 and TRBJ1-1, with a possible D match to TRBD1 (5 bases). The CDR3 contains 14 residues. The V end was cut by 0 bases, the J end by 4 bases, with 9 bases between. Per germline, CDR1 SGHTA and CDR2 FQGNSA. The CDR3 here is CASSLAGVGTEAFF. DNA for the CDR3: TGTGCCAGCAGCTTAGCAGGGGTCGGCACTGAAGCTTTCTTT.

V gene TRBV2 combines with J gene TRBJ2-2; 7 nucleotides align to TRBD2. The CDR3 contains 12 residues. V lost 8 bases and J lost 3; bases outside the gene matches: 0. Germline V gene sequence: CDR1 SNHLY, CDR2 FYNNEI. CDR3: CASGGDTGELFF. As DNA, the CDR3 is TGTGCCAGCGGGGGGGACACCGGGGAGCTGTTTTTT.

The chain is built from TRBV11-3 and TRBJ2-1, with 8 bases matching TRBD1. Losses at the gene ends were 2 bases for V and 7 bases for J; bases not matched to a gene: 4. CDR1 is SGHNT and CDR2 is YENEEA in the germline V gene. The CDR3 runs to 14 residues. The CDR3 is CASSLQGARNEQFF. The CDR3 DNA is TGTGCCAGCAGCTTACAGGGGGCGCGGAATGAGCAGTTCTTC.